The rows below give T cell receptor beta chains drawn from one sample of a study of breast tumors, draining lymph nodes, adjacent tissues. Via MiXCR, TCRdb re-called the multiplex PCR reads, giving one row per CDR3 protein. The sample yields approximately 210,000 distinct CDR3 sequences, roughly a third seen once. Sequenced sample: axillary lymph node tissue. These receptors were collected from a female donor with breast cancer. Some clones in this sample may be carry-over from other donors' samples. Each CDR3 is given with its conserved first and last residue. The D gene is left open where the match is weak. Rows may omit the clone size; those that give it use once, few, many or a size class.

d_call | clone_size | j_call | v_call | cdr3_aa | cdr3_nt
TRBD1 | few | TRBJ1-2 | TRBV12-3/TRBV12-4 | CASSHTQGAYGYTF | TGTGCCAGCAGTCACACCCAGGGGGCCTATGGCTACACCTTC
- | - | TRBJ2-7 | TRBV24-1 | CATRDFSSEQYF | TGTGCCACCAGAGATTTTTCCAGCGAGCAGTACTTC
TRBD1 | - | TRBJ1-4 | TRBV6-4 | CASSGDRNEKLFF | TGTGCCAGCAGTGGGGACAGGAATGAAAAACTGTTTTTT
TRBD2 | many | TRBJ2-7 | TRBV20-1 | CSARDTGLGVPEQYF | TGCAGTGCTAGAGATACGGGACTAGGAGTCCCCGAGCAGTACTTC
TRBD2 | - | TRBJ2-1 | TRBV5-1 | CASSLSPVGLAGGSSSYNEQFF | TGCGCCAGCAGCTTGTCCCCGGTCGGACTAGCGGGGGGGTCGAGCTCCTACAATGAGCAGTTCTTC
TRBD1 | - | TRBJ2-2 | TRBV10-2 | CASSGTGKGTGELFF | TGCGCCAGCAGTGGGACAGGGAAGGGGACCGGGGAGCTGTTTTTT
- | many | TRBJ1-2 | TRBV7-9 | CASSLAGDAYGYTF | TGTGCCAGCAGCTTAGCGGGGGACGCCTATGGCTACACCTTC
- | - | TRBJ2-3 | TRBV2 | CASRDQGLGYDTQYF | TGTGCCAGCAGGGATCAGGGGTTAGGTTACGATACGCAGTATTTT
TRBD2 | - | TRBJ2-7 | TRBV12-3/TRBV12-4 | CASSSGTSGRSEQYF | TGTGCCAGCAGTTCCGGGACTAGCGGGAGATCCGAGCAGTACTTC
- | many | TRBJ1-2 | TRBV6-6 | CASSHGEGNYGYTF | TGTGCCAGCAGTCACGGAGAGGGGAACTATGGCTACACCTTC
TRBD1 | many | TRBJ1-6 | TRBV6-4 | CASSRTGDNSPLHF | TGTGCCAGCAGTAGGACAGGGGATAATTCACCCCTCCACTTT
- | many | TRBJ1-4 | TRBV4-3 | CASSQGQGTTNEKLFF | TGCGCCAGCAGCCAAGGGCAGGGAACAACTAATGAAAAACTGTTTTTT
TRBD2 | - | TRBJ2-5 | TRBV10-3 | CAIRGLAESSETQYF | TGTGCCATCAGGGGACTAGCGGAATCGTCGGAGACCCAGTACTTC
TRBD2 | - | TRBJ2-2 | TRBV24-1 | CATSDRGLAVTGELFF | TGTGCCACCAGTGACAGGGGACTAGCGGTCACCGGGGAGCTGTTTTTT
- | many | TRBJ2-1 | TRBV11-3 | CASSPRRGKGDNEQFF | TGTGCCAGCAGCCCCCGACGGGGGAAGGGGGACAATGAGCAGTTCTTC
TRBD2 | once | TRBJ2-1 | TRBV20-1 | CSARVPRTSRYNEQFF | TGCAGTGCTAGAGTCCCCAGGACTAGCCGATACAATGAGCAGTTCTTC
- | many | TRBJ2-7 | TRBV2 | CASSEDRFHEQYF | TGTGCCAGCAGTGAAGACCGCTTCCACGAGCAGTACTTC
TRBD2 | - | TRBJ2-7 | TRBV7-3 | CASSFYGRKGYPPTSRVEQYF | TGTGCCAGCAGCTTCTACGGGAGGAAGGGCTACCCTCCTACGAGCAGGGTCGAGCAGTACTTC
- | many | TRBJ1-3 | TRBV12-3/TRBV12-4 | CASSLWQGTGNTIYF | TGTGCCAGCAGTTTATGGCAGGGGACTGGAAACACCATATATTTT
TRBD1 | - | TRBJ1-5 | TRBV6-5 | CASSPRQGAQPQHF | TGTGCCAGCAGTCCCCGGCAGGGGGCTCAGCCCCAGCATTTT
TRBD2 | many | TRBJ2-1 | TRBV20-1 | CSAKGTRQLRAYNEQFF | TGCAGTGCTAAGGGGACTAGGCAGCTACGGGCCTACAATGAGCAGTTCTTC
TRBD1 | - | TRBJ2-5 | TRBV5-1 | CASSTGQGETQYF | TGCGCCAGCAGCACAGGACAGGGAGAGACCCAGTACTTC
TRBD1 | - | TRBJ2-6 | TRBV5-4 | CASSRQGLSGANVLTF | TGTGCCAGCAGCCGACAGGGCCTCTCTGGGGCCAACGTCCTGACTTTC
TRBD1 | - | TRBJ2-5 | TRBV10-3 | CATGQGMKETQYF | TGTGCCACTGGACAGGGGATGAAAGAGACCCAGTACTTC
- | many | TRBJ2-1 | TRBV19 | CASSIGAERYNEQFF | TGTGCCAGTAGTATAGGGGCTGAACGGTACAATGAGCAGTTCTTC
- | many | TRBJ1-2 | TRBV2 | CASSERSRGGRYGYTF | TGTGCCAGCAGTGAGAGGAGCAGGGGTGGAAGGTATGGCTACACCTTC
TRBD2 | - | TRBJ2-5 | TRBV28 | CASLTESGRTQETQYF | TGTGCCAGCCTGACTGAAAGCGGGAGGACCCAAGAGACCCAGTACTTC
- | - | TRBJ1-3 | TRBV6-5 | CASSHPTSTGNTIYF | TGTGCCAGCAGTCACCCTACAAGTACGGGAAACACCATATATTTT
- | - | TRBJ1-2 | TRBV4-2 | CASSQELVGQRFYGYTF | TGTGCCAGCAGCCAAGAACTGGTCGGCCAGCGATTCTATGGCTACACCTTC
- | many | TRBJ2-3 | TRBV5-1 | CASSSPLTDTQYF | TGCGCCAGCAGCTCCCCGTTGACAGATACGCAGTATTTT
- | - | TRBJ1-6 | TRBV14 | CASSTSGEAYNSPLHF | TGTGCCAGCAGCACCAGCGGGGAGGCCTATAATTCACCCCTCCACTTT
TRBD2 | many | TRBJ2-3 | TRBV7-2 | CASSFPPERGANTDTQYF | TGTGCCAGCAGCTTCCCACCGGAGCGGGGGGCCAACACAGATACGCAGTATTTT
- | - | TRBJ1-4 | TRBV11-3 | CASSLGSGDYNEKLFF | TGTGCCAGCAGCTTAGGGTCGGGGGATTACAATGAAAAACTGTTTTTT
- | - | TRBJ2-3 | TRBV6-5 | CASSHVFSDTQYF | TGTGCCAGCAGTCACGTCTTCTCGGATACGCAGTATTTT
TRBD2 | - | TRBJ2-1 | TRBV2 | CASRGTSGRGRFNEQFF | TGTGCCAGCAGGGGGACTAGCGGGAGGGGCAGGTTCAATGAGCAGTTCTTC
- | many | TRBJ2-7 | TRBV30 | CAWSLLPASEQYF | TGTGCCTGGTCCCTTCTTCCCGCTAGCGAGCAGTACTTC
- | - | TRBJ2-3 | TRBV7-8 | CASSLDGRAYNEQYF | TGTGCCAGCAGCTTAGACGGTAGGGCCTACAATGAGCAGTATTTT
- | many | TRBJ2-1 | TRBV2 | CASSVGGYNEQFF | TGTGCCAGCAGTGTGGGCGGTTACAATGAGCAGTTCTTC
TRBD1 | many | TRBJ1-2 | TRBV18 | CASSPTSSFDRDYGYTF | TGTGCCAGCTCACCGACTTCGTCGTTCGACAGGGACTATGGCTACACCTTC
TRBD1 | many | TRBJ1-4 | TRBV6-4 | CASSDWRRGTLGEKLFF | TGTGCCAGCAGTGACTGGCGCAGGGGGACTCTTGGTGAAAAACTGTTTTTT
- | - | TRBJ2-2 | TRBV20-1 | CSVPDPHKPTNTGELFF | TGCAGTGTACCGGACCCTCACAAACCAACGAACACCGGGGAGCTGTTTTTT
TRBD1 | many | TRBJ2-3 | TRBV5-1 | CASSSRDREGTDTQYF | TGCGCCAGCAGCTCCCGGGACAGGGAAGGCACAGATACGCAGTATTTT
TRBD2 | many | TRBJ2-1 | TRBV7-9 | CASSTGLAGAYNEQFF | TGTGCCAGCAGCACGGGACTAGCGGGAGCCTACAATGAGCAGTTCTTC
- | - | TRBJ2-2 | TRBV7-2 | CASSLSFSGVATGELFF | TGTGCCAGCAGCTTGAGTTTTTCAGGGGTGGCCACCGGGGAGCTGTTTTTT
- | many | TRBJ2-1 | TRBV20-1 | CSAADPRDEQFF | TGCAGTGCCGCGGACCCTAGGGATGAGCAGTTCTTC
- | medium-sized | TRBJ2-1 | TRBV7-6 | CASSLGNEQFF | TGTGCCAGCAGCTTAGGCAATGAGCAGTTCTTC
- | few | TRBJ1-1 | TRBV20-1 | CSARGGKNTEAFF | TGCAGTGCTAGGGGGGGTAAGAACACTGAAGCTTTCTTT
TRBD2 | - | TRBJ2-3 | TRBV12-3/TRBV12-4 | CASSPLGAGQTTDTQYF | TGTGCCAGCAGTCCCCTTGGAGCGGGGCAAACCACAGATACGCAGTATTTT
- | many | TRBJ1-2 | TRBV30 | CAWSVNNYGYTF | TGTGCCTGGAGTGTGAATAACTATGGCTACACCTTC
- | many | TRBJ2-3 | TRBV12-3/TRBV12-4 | CASLKGGLDTQYF | TGTGCCAGCCTTAAGGGGGGGCTGGATACGCAGTATTTT
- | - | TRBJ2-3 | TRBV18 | CASSLGSRTADTQYF | TGTGCCAGCTCACTGGGGAGTCGTACGGCAGATACGCAGTATTTT
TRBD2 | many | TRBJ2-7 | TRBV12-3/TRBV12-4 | CASTEGLIGSYEQYF | TGTGCCAGCACCGAGGGACTAATCGGTTCCTACGAGCAGTACTTC
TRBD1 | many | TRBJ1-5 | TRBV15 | CATSSTGAFGNQPQHF | TGTGCCACCAGCAGCACAGGGGCTTTTGGCAATCAGCCCCAGCATTTT
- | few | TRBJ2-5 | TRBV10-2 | CAGSESTLYQETQYF | TGCGCCGGCAGTGAGTCAACCCTATACCAAGAGACCCAGTACTTC